These 20 T cell receptor beta chains share one sample of origin, sequenced in a study of chemoradiotherapy in HPV16-positive cancers. The protocol was immunoSEQ multiplex PCR, while the TCRdb copy is restricted to in-frame clones and leaves out a portion. Among around 6,600 clones listed, roughly 80% were seen once. This specimen was tumor tissue, taken from a patient who underwent chemoradiotherapy. These receptors were obtained from a human donor with HPV-associated anogenital cancer.

CDR3 in DNA: TGCAGTGCTCATTTTAATGAAAAACTGTTTTTT. Translated, it gives CSAHFNEKLFF. The V call is TRBV20-1, the J call TRBJ1-4; D remains ambiguous. Per germline, CDR1 DFQATT and CDR2 SNEGSKA (reference sequence). The CDR3 extends over 11 amino acids. V was cut by 5 bases and J by 4 bases, with 5 bases left in between.

This clone occurred a few times. This chain uses TRBV7-2 with TRBJ2-7, with 8 bases lining up with TRBD2. Germline V gene lookup returns CDR1 SGHTA and CDR2 FQGNSA. This CDR3 has 14 residues. V trimming: 3 bases; J trimming: 3 bases; junction bases outside the gene matches: 4. CDR3 residues: CASSFLRGGYEQYF. DNA of the CDR3: TGTGCCAGCAGCTTTCTACGGGGGGGCTACGAGCAGTACTTC.

The chain joins TRBV5-4 to TRBJ1-1; D perhaps matches TRBD1 (6 bases). The germline CDR1 and CDR2 sequences are SGHNT and YYREEE (reference sequence). The CDR3 is 14 amino acids. V shed 2 bases and J shed 0 bases, with 8 bases lying between them. The CDR3 protein is CASSLRGLNTEAFF. CDR3 DNA sequence: TGTGCCAGCAGCTTAAGGGGGTTGAACACTGAAGCTTTCTTT.

This clone was counted a few times. The chain links TRBV28 to TRBJ2-7; no clear D. Germline V gene sequence: CDR1 MDHEN, CDR2 SYDVKM. The CDR3 is made up of 14 amino acids. V was pared by 2 bases and J by 0 bases, with 8 bases between. The CDR3 here is CASSLTFGSYEQYF. DNA for the CDR3: TGTGCCAGCAGTTTAACTTTCGGCTCCTACGAGCAGTACTTC.

The chain recombines TRBV14 with TRBJ2-5; D is ambiguous. The germline V and J ends were trimmed by 1 base and 5 bases, with 8 bases remaining between them. The CDR3 loop spans 13 amino acids. CDR1 and CDR2 from the germline V gene are SGHDN and FVKESK. CDR3 region: CASSQGVLETQYF. DNA for the CDR3: TGTGCCAGCAGCCAAGGAGTGTTGGAGACCCAGTACTTC.

The rearrangement uses TRBV30 and TRBJ1-3; no clear D. CDR1 is GTSNPN, CDR2 SVGIG, per germline (reference sequence). V lost 0 bases to trimming and J lost 3 bases, with 9 bases between them. CDR3 length: 14 amino acids. The CDR3 region is CAWSVGSFGNTIYF. CDR3 nucleotide sequence: TGTGCCTGGAGTGTAGGGTCTTTTGGAAACACCATATATTTT.

The rearrangement uses TRBV7-9 and TRBJ2-2; D uncertain. V was clipped by 4 bases and J by 3 bases, with 9 bases between them. This CDR3 region has 14 residues. Looked up from germline, CDR1 is SEHNR and CDR2 is FQNEAQ (reference sequence). The CDR3 sequence is CASSSLLDTGELFF. In DNA, the CDR3 is TGTGCCAGCAGCTCTCTATTGGACACCGGGGAGCTGTTTTTT.

This chain connects TRBV28 to TRBJ1-1; D is undetermined. The CDR3 is made up of 16 amino acids. Trimming removed 5 bases from V and 0 bases from J, with 16 bases in between. Germline values: CDR1 MDHEN, CDR2 SYDVKM. CDR3 amino acids: CASSPLAVALNTEAFF. Here the CDR3 DNA reads TGTGCCAGCAGTCCCCTCGCAGTAGCCTTGAACACTGAAGCTTTCTTT. Looking up the rest from reference TRBV28 and TRBJ1-1 gives the full variable domain: DVKVTQSSRYLVKRTGEKVFLECVQDMDHENMFWYRQDPGLGLRLIYFSYDVKMKEKGDIPEGYSVSREKKERFSLILESASTNQTSMYLCASSPLAVALNTEAFFGQGTRLTVV.

This clone was detected a few times. The gene calls are TRBV6-5 and TRBJ1-2; D is uncertain. Trimming took 8 bases from V and 7 from J, leaving 14 bases between them. The CDR3 sequence is 12 residues long. Germline CDR1 reads MNHEY; CDR2 reads SVGAGI. CDR3 coding DNA: TGTGCCAGCCAAACGGGCGGTCTTGGCTACACCTTC. Protein product: CASQTGGLGYTF.

This clone was observed a handful of times. The V call is TRBV5-1, the J call TRBJ2-5; 8 bases align to TRBD1. Trimming cost V 4 bases and J 5 bases; bases outside gene matches: 7. Germline assignment: CDR1 SGHRS and CDR2 YFSETQ. The CDR3 loop spans 14 amino acids. CDR3 coding DNA: TGCGCCAGCAGCCCTCAACAGGGGGGTGAGACCCAGTACTTC. This codes for CASSPQQGGETQYF.

The genes are TRBV4-2 and TRBJ1-2, with 9 bases aligning to TRBD1. V trimming: 4 bases; J trimming: 5 bases; junction bases outside the gene matches: 5. This CDR3 contains 14 residues. Germline lookup yields CDR1 LGHNA and CDR2 YNFKEQ. CDR3 sequence reads: CASSRDRGEYGYTF. CDR3 DNA: TGTGCCAGCAGCCGAGACAGGGGGGAATATGGCTACACCTTC.

This clone has just one count. The chain combines TRBV19 with TRBJ1-4, with unresolved D. From germline, CDR1 is LNHDA and CDR2 SQIVND (reference sequence). Trimming removed 7 bases from V and 8 bases from J, with 17 bases in between. This CDR3 has 14 amino acids. In DNA form, the CDR3 reads TGTGCCAGTAAAAGACACAGCCGCCAAGAAAAACTGTTTTTT. The encoded protein is CASKRHSRQEKLFF.

The table lists this clone with a few counts. V usage is TRBV7-2 and J usage is TRBJ1-2, with D hard to call. Trimming stripped 5 bases from V and 4 bases from J, with 14 bases between. The CDR3 sequence is 14 residues long. Germline lookup yields CDR1 SGHTA and CDR2 FQGNSA. The chain's CDR3 is CASSPDTRGYGYTF. The CDR3 DNA reads as TGTGCCAGCAGCCCCGATACACGGGGCTATGGCTACACCTTC.

V is TRBV15 and J is TRBJ2-3, with D unresolved. The CDR3 covers 14 residues. V lost 0 bases to trimming and J lost 3 bases, with 7 bases between them. Germline assignment: CDR1 LNHNV and CDR2 YYDKDF (reference sequence). The CDR3 DNA is TGTGCCACCAGCAGAGATATTTCAACAGATACGCAGTATTTT. Translating it yields CATSRDISTDTQYF.

The chain employs TRBV9 and TRBJ1-1, with D possibly matching TRBD1 (5 bases). V lost 0 bases to trimming and J lost 3 bases, with 18 bases between them. CDR1 and CDR2 from the germline V gene are SGDLS and YYNGEE. This CDR3 comprises 17 residues. In DNA form, the CDR3 reads TGTGCCAGCAGCGTAGGGGTCGGATCGGGGACCTACACTGAAGCTTTCTTT. Its translation is CASSVGVGSGTYTEAFF.

V and J are TRBV4-1 and TRBJ2-7; tentatively, D is TRBD1 (5 bases). CDR1 and CDR2 (germline): MGHRA, YSYEKL. V shed 3 bases and J shed 2 bases, with 14 bases lying between them. The CDR3 loop spans 15 amino acids. CDR3 in amino acids: CASSHVGLGAYEQYF. The CDR3 DNA is TGCGCCAGCAGCCATGTGGGGTTAGGGGCCTACGAGCAGTACTTC.

The V and J genes are TRBV6-1 and TRBJ1-5, with D uncertain. The CDR3 spans 15 residues. Trimming took off 3 bases at V and 0 bases at J, with 9 bases between the two ends. Germline CDR1 reads MNHNS; CDR2 reads SASEGT. The CDR3 region has the DNA TGTGCCAGCAGTGACCCCAATAATAGCAATCAGCCCCAGCATTTT. It encodes CASSDPNNSNQPQHF.

The chain has TRBV4-3 and TRBJ1-4; D is undetermined. CDR1 and CDR2 (germline): LGHNA, YSLEER. The CDR3 runs 16 residues. Trimming shortened V by 6 bases and J by 0 bases, and 14 bases separated the two germline ends. CDR3 DNA sequence: TGCGCCAGCAGTCCGACCAGCCAGGCAACTAATGAAAAACTGTTTTTT. It is translated as CASSPTSQATNEKLFF.

The chain recombines TRBV30 with TRBJ1-6; 7 bases line up with TRBD1. CDR1 GTSNPN and CDR2 SVGIG come from the germline V gene (reference sequence). The CDR3 covers 13 residues. The V and J ends lost 3 bases and 7 bases, in that order; junction bases with no gene match: 3. CDR3 nucleotide sequence: TGTGCCTGGAGGGGACAGAGGAATTCACCCCTCCACTTT. Translated: CAWRGQRNSPLHF.

The V call is TRBV30, the J call TRBJ2-7; 9 bases agree with TRBD2. The CDR3 runs 19 residues. With 5 bases clipped from V and 2 bases from J, the junction kept 22 bases outside the gene matches. Germline CDR1 reads GTSNPN; CDR2 reads SVGIG (reference sequence). The CDR3 here is CAWRMVVLAGPTNTYEQYF. In DNA form, the CDR3 reads TGTGCCTGGCGTATGGTCGTTCTAGCGGGGCCTACTAATACCTACGAGCAGTACTTC.